This section outlines one T cell receptor (beta chain) sequence together with its context. The target antigen is unknown. PCR amplification relied on 60 Vbeta primers (plus 13 Jbeta primers). Produced via immunoSEQ multiplex PCR; TCRdb's table is partial and in-frame only. The sample includes about 200,000 clones, roughly 83% of them seen just once. Unrecorded immune exposure was likely among donors, who were nominally healthy when sampled. This sample was included in a study of cytomegalovirus exposure and HLA in healthy donors. The study, taken as a whole, reports: According to an earlier analysis, most TCR beta V segments yielded productive rearrangements about 90% or about 30% of the time.

The receptor's source is a male donor in good health and CMV-seropositive. Sequencing was done on a sample of PBMCs.

This CDR3 is CASSETTGITHEQFF. The CDR3 DNA reads TGTGCCAGCAGTGAAACAACAGGGATCACCCATGAGCAGTTCTTC. This chain links TRBV2 with TRBJ2-1; D might be TRBD1 (6 bases). Trimming took 2 bases from V and 8 from J, leaving 16 bases between them. CDR3 size: 15 residues. The V gene's germline CDR1 is SNHLY and CDR2 FYNNEI.